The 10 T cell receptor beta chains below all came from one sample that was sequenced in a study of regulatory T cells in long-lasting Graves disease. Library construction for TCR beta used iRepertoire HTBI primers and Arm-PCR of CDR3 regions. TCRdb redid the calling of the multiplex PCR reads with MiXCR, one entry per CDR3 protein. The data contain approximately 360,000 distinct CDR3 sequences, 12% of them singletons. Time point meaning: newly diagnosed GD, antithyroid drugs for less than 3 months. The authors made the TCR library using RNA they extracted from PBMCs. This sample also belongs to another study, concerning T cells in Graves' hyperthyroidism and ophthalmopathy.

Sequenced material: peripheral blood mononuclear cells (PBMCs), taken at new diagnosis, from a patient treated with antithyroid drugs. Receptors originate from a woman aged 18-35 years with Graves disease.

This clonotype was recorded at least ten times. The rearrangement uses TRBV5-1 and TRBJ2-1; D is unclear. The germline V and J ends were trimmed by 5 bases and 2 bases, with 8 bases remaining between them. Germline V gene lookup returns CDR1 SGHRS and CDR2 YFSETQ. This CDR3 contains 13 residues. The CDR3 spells CASRYNPYNEQFF. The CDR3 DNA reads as TGCGCCAGCAGGTATAACCCCTACAATGAGCAGTTCTTC. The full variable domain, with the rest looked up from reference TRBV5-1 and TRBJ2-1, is KAGVTQTPRYLIKTRGQQVTLSCSPISGHRSVSWYQQTPGQGLQFLFEYFSETQRNKGNFPGRFSGRQFSNSRSEMNVSTLELGDSALYLCASRYNPYNEQFFGPGTRLTVL.

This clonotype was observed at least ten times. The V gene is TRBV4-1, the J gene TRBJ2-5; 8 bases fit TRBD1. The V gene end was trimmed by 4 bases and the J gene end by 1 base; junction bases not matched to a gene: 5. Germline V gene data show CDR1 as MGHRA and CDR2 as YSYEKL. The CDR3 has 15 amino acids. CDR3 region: CASSLGTGPQETQYF. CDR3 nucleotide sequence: TGCGCCAGCAGCCTCGGGACAGGCCCCCAAGAGACCCAGTACTTC.

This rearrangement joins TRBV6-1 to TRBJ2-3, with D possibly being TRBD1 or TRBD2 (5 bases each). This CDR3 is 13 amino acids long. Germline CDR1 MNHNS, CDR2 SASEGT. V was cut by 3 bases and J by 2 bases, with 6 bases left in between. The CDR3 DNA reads TGTGCCAGCAGTGAGGGGGTCACAGATACGCAGTATTTT. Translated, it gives CASSEGVTDTQYF.

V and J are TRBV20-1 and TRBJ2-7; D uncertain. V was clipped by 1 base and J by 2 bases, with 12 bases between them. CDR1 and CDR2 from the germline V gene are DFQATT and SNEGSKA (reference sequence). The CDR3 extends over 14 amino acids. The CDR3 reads CSARAWQDPYEQYF. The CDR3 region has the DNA TGCAGTGCTAGAGCATGGCAGGACCCCTACGAGCAGTACTTC.

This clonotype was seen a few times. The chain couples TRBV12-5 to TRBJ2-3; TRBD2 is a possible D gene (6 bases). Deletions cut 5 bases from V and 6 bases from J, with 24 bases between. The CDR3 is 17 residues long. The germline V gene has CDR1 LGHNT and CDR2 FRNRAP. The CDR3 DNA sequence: TGTGCTAGTGGTCCTCCCCCTCACGGGCGGGAACGGGATACGCAGTATTTT. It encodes CASGPPPHGRERDTQYF.

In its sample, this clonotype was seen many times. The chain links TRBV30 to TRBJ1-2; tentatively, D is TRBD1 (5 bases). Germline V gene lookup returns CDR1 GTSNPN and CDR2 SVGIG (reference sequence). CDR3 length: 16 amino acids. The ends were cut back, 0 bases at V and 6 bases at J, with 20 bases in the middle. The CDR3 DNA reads TGTGCCTGGAGTGTACCCCGGGGAGGGGCAATTGATGGCTACACCTTC. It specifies CAWSVPRGGAIDGYTF. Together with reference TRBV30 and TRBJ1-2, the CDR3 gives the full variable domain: SQTIHQWPATLVQPVGSPLSLECTVEGTSNPNLYWYRQAAGRGLQLLFYSVGIGQISSEVPQNLSASRPQDRQFILSSKKLLLSDSGFYLCAWSVPRGGAIDGYTFGSGTRLTVV.

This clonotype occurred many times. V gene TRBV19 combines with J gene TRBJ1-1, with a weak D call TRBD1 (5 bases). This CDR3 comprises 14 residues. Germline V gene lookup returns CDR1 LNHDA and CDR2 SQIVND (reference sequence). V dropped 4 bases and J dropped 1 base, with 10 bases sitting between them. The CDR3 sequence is CASSTLQENTEAFF. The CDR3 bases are TGTGCCAGTAGTACCCTACAGGAGAACACTGAAGCTTTCTTT.

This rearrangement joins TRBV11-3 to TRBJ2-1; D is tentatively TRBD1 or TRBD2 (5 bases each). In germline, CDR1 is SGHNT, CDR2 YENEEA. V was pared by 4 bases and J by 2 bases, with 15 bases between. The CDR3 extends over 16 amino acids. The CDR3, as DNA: TGTGCCAGCAGCTCCCGGGAATCGGGGCCCTACAATGAGCAGTTCTTC. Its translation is CASSSRESGPYNEQFF.

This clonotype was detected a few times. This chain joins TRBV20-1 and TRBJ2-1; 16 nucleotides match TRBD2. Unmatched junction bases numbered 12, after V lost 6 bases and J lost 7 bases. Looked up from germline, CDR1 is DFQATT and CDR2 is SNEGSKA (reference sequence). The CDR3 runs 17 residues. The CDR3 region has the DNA TGCAGTGCCAAAACCGGGACTAGCGGGAGGGCCGATAATGAGCAGTTCTTC. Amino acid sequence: CSAKTGTSGRADNEQFF.

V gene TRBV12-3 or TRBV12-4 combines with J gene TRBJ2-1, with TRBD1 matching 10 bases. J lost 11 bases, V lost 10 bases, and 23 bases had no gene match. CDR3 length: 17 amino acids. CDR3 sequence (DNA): TGTGCCACCACATTAAATTCCCGGGACAGGGGTGGGTCTCAGCAGTTCTTC. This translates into CATTLNSRDRGGSQQFF.